Below, 16 T cell receptor beta chains from the same sample are listed, as sequenced in a study of shared clonotypes between healthy human individuals. Sequencing was performed with immunoSEQ multiplex PCR; in TCRdb, only in-frame clones are kept and a portion is missing. The sample shows about 2.4 million clones, more than 80% of them seen only once. Source material: naive CD4+ T cells sorted from blood. Subset reported: CD45RA+ positively selected. These receptors were collected from a man aged 18 to 30 in good health.

Remarks on this clone: This same CDR3 is encoded by further DNA sequences in the sample. This chain joins TRBV6-1 and TRBJ1-5; D uncertain. V lost 3 bases and J 5 bases, leaving 5 bases between the germline ends. The CDR3 spans 12 residues. Germline lookup yields CDR1 MNHNS and CDR2 SASEGT. The CDR3: CASSERDQPQHF. CDR3 in DNA: TGTGCCAGCAGTGAGCGGGATCAGCCCCAGCATTTT.

Note on this clone: The sample holds other DNA sequences that translate to the same CDR3. The V and J genes are TRBV7-2 and TRBJ2-7, with 9 positions matching TRBD2. CDR1 and CDR2 from the germline V gene are SGHTA and FQGNSA. CDR3 size: 14 residues. The trim removed 0 bases at V and 4 bases at J, leaving 1 base unmatched. CDR3 residues: CASSLAGLAYEQYF. The CDR3 nucleotides read TGTGCCAGCAGCTTAGCGGGACTAGCTTACGAGCAGTACTTC. Full variable domain (rest looked up from reference TRBV7-2 and TRBJ2-7): GAGVSQSPSNKVTEKGKDVELRCDPISGHTALYWYRQSLGQGLEFLIYFQGNSAPDKSGLPSDRFSAERTGGSVSTLTIQRTQQEDSAVYLCASSLAGLAYEQYFGPGTRLTVT.

J is TRBJ2-1 and V is TRBV6-5; the match to TRBD1 covers 10 bases. After removal of 5 bases from V and 8 bases from J, the junction contained 6 bases not matched to a gene. Germline values: CDR1 MNHEY, CDR2 SVGAGI. The CDR3 is 14 residues long. The chain's CDR3 is CASSAGTGVYEQFF. CDR3 nucleotides: TGTGCCAGCAGTGCCGGGACAGGGGTCTATGAGCAGTTCTTC.

The V and J genes are TRBV6-5 and TRBJ2-5; TRBD2 matches 8 bases. The CDR3 contains 12 residues. The V gene's germline CDR1 is MNHEY and CDR2 SVGAGI. After removal of 7 bases from V and 5 bases from J, the junction contained 3 bases not matched to a gene. The CDR3 region is CASTGGAETQYF. In DNA form, the CDR3 reads TGTGCCAGCACGGGGGGGGCCGAGACCCAGTACTTC.

This clone has a handful of counts. This sample includes further DNA sequences coding for the same CDR3. The chain links TRBV29-1 to TRBJ2-5, with D perhaps matching TRBD1 (5 bases). This CDR3 contains 12 residues. V lost 6 bases and J lost 2, with 10 bases in between. Germline V gene data show CDR1 as SQVTM and CDR2 as ANQGSEA. The CDR3 spells CSVEQGQETQYF. The CDR3 region has the DNA TGCAGCGTAGAGCAGGGTCAAGAGACCCAGTACTTC. Based on the CDR3 plus reference TRBV29-1 and TRBJ2-5, the full variable domain is SAVISQKPSRDICQRGTSLTIQCQVDSQVTMMFWYRQQPGQSLTLIATANQGSEATYESGFVIDKFPISRPNLTFSTLTVSNMSPEDSSIYLCSVEQGQETQYFGPGTRLLVL.

This rearrangement joins TRBV9 to TRBJ1-2; D possibly corresponds to TRBD1 (5 bases). Germline V gene lookup returns CDR1 SGDLS and CDR2 YYNGEE. V was clipped by 2 bases and J by 0 bases, with 8 bases between them. The CDR3 runs 14 residues. Here the CDR3 DNA reads TGTGCCAGCAGCGTTGACAGCTCTAACTATGGCTACACCTTC. Protein sequence: CASSVDSSNYGYTF. Supplemented by reference TRBV9 and TRBJ1-2, the full variable domain reads DSGVTQTPKHLITATGQRVTLRCSPRSGDLSVYWYQQSLDQGLQFLIQYYNGEERAKGNILERFSAQQFPDLHSELNLSSLELGDSALYFCASSVDSSNYGYTFGSGTRLTVV.

V usage is TRBV30 and J usage is TRBJ2-1; the D is unclear. CDR3 length: 14 residues. V was pared by 2 bases and J by 9 bases, with 17 bases between. From germline, CDR1 is GTSNPN and CDR2 SVGIG (reference sequence). The CDR3 DNA is TGTGCCTGGAGTTCAGGCCCAAAGGGCAGTGAGCAGTTCTTC. It yields the protein CAWSSGPKGSEQFF.

V and J are TRBV5-4 and TRBJ2-3; 9 bases fit TRBD2. This CDR3 region has 16 residues. Germline trimming cut 2 bases from V and 1 base from J; bases unmatched to any gene: 5. The germline V gene encodes CDR1 SGHNT and CDR2 YYREEE (reference sequence). The CDR3 loop reads CASSFLAGGGTDTQYF. The CDR3 bases are TGTGCCAGCAGCTTCTTGGCGGGGGGGGGCACAGATACGCAGTATTTT.

The chain couples TRBV10-2 to TRBJ1-1, with D perhaps TRBD1 (5 bases). The CDR3 contains 13 residues. The germline V and J ends were trimmed by 7 bases and 3 bases, with 12 bases remaining between them. From germline, CDR1 is WSHSY and CDR2 SAAADI. CDR3 coding DNA: TGCGCCAGCATGGGGGATTGGTACACTGAAGCTTTCTTT. Translated, it gives CASMGDWYTEAFF.

The chain employs TRBV7-6 and TRBJ1-6; no clear D gene. The germline V gene has CDR1 SGHVS and CDR2 FNYEAQ. The V and J ends lost 4 bases and 6 bases respectively, with 16 bases between them. The CDR3 totals 16 residues. The CDR3 loop reads CASSSTLEGSNSPLHF. The CDR3 nucleotides are TGTGCCAGCAGCTCTACATTAGAGGGATCTAATTCACCCCTCCACTTT.

V gene TRBV9 combines with J gene TRBJ2-1, with 12 bases identical to TRBD2. Germline V gives CDR1 SGDLS, CDR2 YYNGEE. The CDR3 loop spans 17 amino acids. V lost 0 bases, J lost 6 bases, and 7 bases stayed unmatched. The CDR3 spells CASSVGLLAGGPNEQFF. Here the CDR3 DNA reads TGTGCCAGCAGCGTAGGCCTCCTAGCGGGGGGGCCCAATGAGCAGTTCTTC.

This chain links TRBV5-3 with TRBJ1-1; D not resolved. TRBV5-3 is assigned to the ORF class and has an uncertain function. The CDR3 has 14 amino acids. Trimming cost V 6 bases and J 4 bases, with 16 bases left between them. The CDR3 nucleotides read TGTGCCAGAAAGGCGACTACCCGTCCCACTGAAGCTTTCTTT. Its protein product is CARKATTRPTEAFF.

Concerning this clone itself: Other DNA sequences within the sample encode an identical CDR3. The chain couples TRBV11-2 to TRBJ1-6; D possibly corresponds to TRBD1 (5 bases). V was trimmed by 2 bases and J by 7 bases, leaving 9 bases between them. The CDR3 consists of 14 residues. Per germline, CDR1 SGHAT and CDR2 FQNNGV. Here the CDR3 DNA reads TGTGCCAGCAGCTTAATCGGGGGAAATTCACCCCTCCACTTT. Protein sequence: CASSLIGGNSPLHF.

Comments on this clone: The sample contains more than one DNA sequence encoding this CDR3. The chain has TRBV29-1 and TRBJ2-7, with D tentatively TRBD1 or TRBD2 (5 bases each). Germline V gene lookup returns CDR1 SQVTM and CDR2 ANQGSEA. CDR3 length: 11 residues. V was pared by 4 bases and J by 7 bases, with 11 bases between. CDR3 in amino acids: CSVAPGGEQYF. In nucleotides, the CDR3 is TGCAGCGTTGCCCCTGGGGGAGAGCAGTACTTC.

This chain connects TRBV13 to TRBJ2-3, with 9 bases fitting TRBD2. V lost 0 bases and J lost 5; bases outside the gene matches: 6. Germline V gives CDR1 PRHDT, CDR2 FYEKMQ (reference sequence). The CDR3 has 16 residues. CDR3 protein: CASSLGRRREGDTQYF. The CDR3 DNA is TGTGCCAGCAGCTTAGGCCGACGGCGGGAGGGAGATACGCAGTATTTT.

The V gene is TRBV30, the J gene TRBJ2-5, with D possibly TRBD2 on 7 matching bases. The better agreement between TRBJ2-7 and the DNA end casts doubt on the J call. The CDR3 has 15 amino acids. Germline CDR1 and CDR2: GTSNPN and SVGIG (reference sequence). As DNA, the CDR3 is TGTGCCTGGAGTCCGAGGGGGGGAATTAAGGGCGAGCAGTACTTC. It encodes CAWSPRGGIKGEQYF.